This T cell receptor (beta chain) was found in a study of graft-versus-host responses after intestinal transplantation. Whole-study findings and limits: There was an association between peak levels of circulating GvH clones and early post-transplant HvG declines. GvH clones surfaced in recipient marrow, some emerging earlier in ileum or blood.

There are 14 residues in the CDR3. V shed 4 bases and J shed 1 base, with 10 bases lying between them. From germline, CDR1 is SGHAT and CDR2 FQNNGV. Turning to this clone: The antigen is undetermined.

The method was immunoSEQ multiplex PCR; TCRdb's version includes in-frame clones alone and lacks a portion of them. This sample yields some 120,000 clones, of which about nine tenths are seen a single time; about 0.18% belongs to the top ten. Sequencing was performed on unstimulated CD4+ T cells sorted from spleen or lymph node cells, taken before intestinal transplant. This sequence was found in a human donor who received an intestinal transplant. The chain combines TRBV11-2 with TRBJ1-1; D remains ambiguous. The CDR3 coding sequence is TGTGCCAGCAGCTCAACACGGGGGAACACTGAAGCTTTCTTT. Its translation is CASSSTRGNTEAFF. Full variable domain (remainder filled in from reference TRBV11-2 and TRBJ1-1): EAGVAQSPRYKIIEKRQSVAFWCNPISGHATLYWYQQILGQGPKLLIQFQNNGVVDDSQLPKDRFSAERLKGVDSTLKIQPAKLEDSAVYLCASSSTRGNTEAFFGQGTRLTVV.